Listed here are 28 T cell receptor delta chains from one sample, sequenced in a study of γδ T cells in repeated Plasmodium falciparum infection. Bulk repertoires came from Vgamma9/Vdelta2+ or Vdelta2-negative gammadelta T cells flow-sorted from PBMC. TCRdb re-called the multiplex PCR reads through CATT. The sample shows tens of thousands of delta-chain clones, around 1.7% of them seen only once. Specimen: gamma-delta T cells from blood. Receptors originate from a pool of human donors (malaria-infected and uninfected, not separated).

This clone was detected only a few times. TCRdb attributes to this sequence the protein of a much larger clone, which differs from the DNA translation at residue 19; a read error is likely, and the protein displayed is translated from the DNA. This sequence joins TRDV3 and TRDJ1; 8 bases are a match to TRDD3. The CDR3 contains 23 residues. Germline CDR1 is TVYSNPD and CDR2 is GDNSRS (reference sequence). DNA of the CDR3: TGTGCCTTTAGAGGGGTTAGGTCGGGCCTACAGGGTGGGGGATTACTGTACACCGGTAAACTCATCTTT. This encodes CAFRGVRSGLQGGGLLYTGKLIF.

Concerning this clone itself: The protein held in TCRdb is that of a much larger clone and does not match this DNA's translation at residue 15, likely because of a read error; the protein shown is translated from the DNA. In the same sample, other DNA sequences code for this CDR3. The chain joins TRDV1 to TRDJ1; TRDD3 aligns across 11 bases. CDR1 TSWWSYY and CDR2 QGS come from the germline V gene. The CDR3 spans 21 residues. Trimming at V came to 7 bases and at J to 0 bases, leaving 22 bases not matched to a gene. The CDR3 coding sequence is TGTGCTCTTGAACGAGTCTGGGGGATACAGGCCCGAGGGGCCCACACCGATAAACTCATCTTT. Its protein is CALERVWGIQARGAHTDKLIF.

This clone was found a few times. TCRdb assigns this DNA the protein of a much larger clone, which departs from its translation at residue 7; this likely reflects a read error, and the protein shown comes from translating the DNA. The CDR3 region is CALGEPSSDKLIF. In nucleotides, the CDR3 is TGTGCTCTTGGGGAACCCTCCAGCGATAAACTCATCTTT. The gene calls are TRDV1 and TRDJ1; D ambiguous. CDR3 length: 13 residues. The germline gives CDR1 TSWWSYY, CDR2 QGS. Trimming pared 1 base from V and 4 bases from J, leaving 7 bases between.

This clone was seen ten or more times. This DNA's translation and the protein TCRdb lists, from a much larger clone, do not match at residue 9, likely due to a read error; the protein shown is translated from the DNA. The genes are TRDV1 and TRDJ1; 10 bases align to TRDD3. Unmatched junction bases numbered 19, after V lost 0 bases and J lost 0 bases. This CDR3 comprises 22 residues. Germline assignment: CDR1 TSWWSYY and CDR2 QGS. CDR3 sequence: CALGELSYSVLLGDAYTDKLIF. In DNA form, the CDR3 reads TGTGCTCTTGGGGAACTAAGCTACAGCGTCTTACTGGGGGATGCTTACACCGATAAACTCATCTTT.

About this clone: The protein TCRdb gives is from a much larger clone and does not agree with this DNA's translation at residue 11, likely a read error; the protein shown here comes from the DNA. The V call is TRDV3, the J call TRDJ1; TRDD3 matches at 10 bases. TCRdb is silent on the J gene; assignment here came from matching the DNA to germline. CDR3 length: 19 residues. Germline values: CDR1 TVYSNPD, CDR2 GDNSRS (reference sequence). Trimming took 1 base from V and 0 from J; bases not matched to a gene: 17. CDR3: CAFNPRGIRAFGDTDKLIF. The CDR3 nucleotides read TGTGCCTTTAATCCCCGGGGGATACGGGCCTTTGGGGACACCGATAAACTCATCTTT.

Of note for this clone: Translating this DNA gives a protein that differs at residue 4 from the TCRdb one, which belongs to a much larger clone; a read error is likely, and the protein shown is this translation. The chain recombines TRDV1 with TRDJ1, with D maybe TRDD2 (5 bases). Per germline, CDR1 TSWWSYY and CDR2 QGS. The CDR3 spans 23 residues. CDR3 sequence: CALVERLNQVVPSCFPSTDKLIF. The CDR3 DNA follows: TGTGCTCTTGTGGAACGCCTAAATCAAGTTGTTCCAAGTTGTTTCCCTTCGACCGATAAACTCATCTTT.

Notes on this clone: A far larger clone is one base from this, pointing to a likely read error. This CDR3 is also generated by other DNA sequences in the sample. The CDR3 DNA reads as TGTGCTCTCTTACCCAAACCGACCTTCCTACCTCTTTTAATTGTACTGGGGGATTACACTGATAAACTCATCTTT. Amino acids: CALLPKPTFLPLLIVLGDYTDKLIF. The chain uses TRDV1 and TRDJ1; possible D gene TRDD3, 10 bases. As TCRdb names no J gene, one was assigned here on the basis of a DNA match to germline. CDR1 is TSWWSYY and CDR2 is QGS in the germline V gene. This CDR3 contains 25 residues.

This clone appeared many times. The TCRdb record carries a much larger clone's protein, which differs from this DNA's translation at residue 12; a read error is the likely cause, and the protein listed here is the DNA translation. No J gene was called, and the V gene is TRDV2; TRDD3, the table's D call, lacks a check against the DNA. The CDR3 consists of 21 residues. Germline values: CDR1 GEAIGNYY, CDR2 EKD. The CDR3 sequence is CACDTDNWGIRALPITPPRIF. CDR3 DNA sequence: TGTGCCTGTGACACCGACAACTGGGGGATACGCGCCTTACCAATCACACCCCCTCGGATCTTT.

This clone has ten or more counts. The chain joins TRDV1 to TRDJ1; D might be TRDD3 (6 bases). This CDR3 spans 20 amino acids. Trimming removed 1 base from V and 1 base from J, with 25 bases in between. CDR1 TSWWSYY and CDR2 QGS come from the germline V gene. Written as DNA, the CDR3 is TGTGCTCTTGGGGAACGAAAATCTCTACGAGGGGATTTTGGCACCGATAAACTCATCTTT. It yields the protein CALGERKSLRGDFGTDKLIF.

This clone was seen a handful of times. TCRdb has a much larger clone's protein, which differs at residue 5 from the translation of this DNA, likely because of a read error; what is shown is the protein translated from the DNA. The J gene is TRDJ1, the V gene TRDV1; no clear D gene. The V end lost 4 bases, the J end lost 3 bases, and 30 bases lay between the germline ends. This CDR3 has 20 residues. Germline CDR1 reads TSWWSYY; CDR2 reads QGS. CDR3 region: CALGALFRHPRGPRADKLIF. As DNA, the CDR3 is TGTGCTCTTGGGGCATTATTCCGTCACCCCAGGGGTCCGAGGGCCGATAAACTCATCTTT.

In this sample, this clone turned up many times. The V and J genes are TRDV1 and TRDJ1, with 11 bases identical to TRDD3. Germline lookup yields CDR1 TSWWSYY and CDR2 QGS. This CDR3 comprises 16 residues. Unmatched junction bases numbered 12, after V lost 2 bases and J lost 10 bases. CDR3 sequence: CALGESPLGDTRALIF. The CDR3 DNA follows: TGTGCTCTTGGGGAAAGCCCCCTGGGGGATACCCGGGCACTCATCTTT.

This clone has ten or more counts. With a far larger clone one base away, a read error is the likely cause. Other DNA sequences in the same sample also yield this CDR3. The chain is built from TRDV1 and TRDJ1; 9 bases are shared with TRDD3. Germline-derived CDR1 and CDR2 are TSWWSYY and QGS. CDR3 size: 20 residues. Trimming removed 1 base from V and 0 bases from J; junction bases left unmatched: 15. The CDR3 DNA reads as TGTGCTCTTGGGGAACGGAATCAGGGGGATACCCTCCTTGACACCGATAAACTCATCTTT. It specifies CALGERNQGDTLLDTDKLIF.

The sample holds many counts of this clone. TCRdb records a much larger clone's protein for this DNA, with a difference at residue 3 that likely arises from a read error; the protein given is the translation of the DNA. The chain couples TRDV1 to TRDJ1; D remains unclear. The CDR3 loop spans 15 amino acids. Looked up from germline, CDR1 is TSWWSYY and CDR2 is QGS. Between the trimmed V and J ends, which lost 10 bases and 0 bases, there was a span of 18 bases. CDR3 residues: CAPGRAGPYTDKLIF. CDR3 nucleotide sequence: TGTGCTCCTGGTCGCGCCGGCCCGTACACCGATAAACTCATCTTT.

The table lists this clone with many counts. One base separates it from a far larger clone, so it is likely a read error. Within the sample, other DNA sequences also encode this same CDR3. The V call is TRDV1, the J call TRDJ2; D is possibly TRDD2 (5 bases). CDR3 length: 15 residues. Looked up from germline, CDR1 is TSWWSYY and CDR2 is QGS. Here the CDR3 reads CALTYEGLSTAQLFF. The DNA for the CDR3 is TGTGCCCTGACCTACGAAGGGTTATCGACAGCACAACTCTTCTTT.

This clone was observed a handful of times. A much larger clone is a single base away; this may be a read error. The same CDR3 can be traced to other DNA sequences in this sample. The chain combines TRDV1 with TRDJ1; tentatively, D is TRDD3 (6 bases). The CDR3 has 19 residues. CDR1 TSWWSYY and CDR2 QGS come from the germline V gene. The CDR3 here is CALGELWPNSGGGTDKLIF. Here the CDR3 DNA reads TGTGCTCTTGGGGAACTATGGCCAAATTCGGGGGGAGGCACCGACAAACTCATCTTT.

This clone has more than one count but fewer than ten. TCRdb's listed protein matches a much larger clone and diverges from this DNA's translation at residue 5, likely through a read error; the protein shown comes from the DNA. V is TRDV1 and J is TRDJ1; D remains ambiguous. The germline CDR1 and CDR2 sequences are TSWWSYY and QGS. Trimming cost V 3 bases and J 4 bases, with 9 bases left between them. The CDR3 runs 13 residues. For the CDR3, the DNA is TGTGCTCTTGGGGATCCCCCCAGCGATAAACTCATCTTT. It yields the protein CALGDPPSDKLIF.

This clone was seen at least ten times. TCRdb attributes to this sequence the protein of a much larger clone, which differs from the DNA translation at residue 9; a read error is likely, and the protein displayed is translated from the DNA. The J gene is TRDJ1, the V gene TRDV1; D remains ambiguous. CDR3 length: 14 amino acids. Between the trimmed V and J ends, which lost 4 bases and 3 bases, there was a span of 12 bases. From germline, CDR1 is TSWWSYY and CDR2 QGS. The DNA for the CDR3 is TGTGCTCTTGGGGCACCCAAAAACGCCGATAAACTCATCTTT. As protein: CALGAPKNADKLIF.

As to this clone: A far larger clone lies a single base away; this is likely a read error. The CDR3 DNA sequence: TGCGCTCTTGGGAAAGTCCTTGCCTTCCTGCACTGGGGGAACCCGTCACAAAAACTCATCTTT. Encoded protein: CALGKVLAFLHWGNPSQKLIF. The V gene is TRDV1, the J gene TRDJ1; 9 bases are shared with TRDD3. Here the J gene came from matching the DNA to germline, since TCRdb omits it. There are 21 residues in the CDR3. CDR1 is TSWWSYY, CDR2 QGS, per germline.

This clone showed up many times. The CDR3 loop is CALGELAPTPTGGLMGTDKLIF. The CDR3 DNA is TGTGCTCTTGGGGAACTAGCTCCTACGCCCACTGGGGGATTAATGGGGACCGATAAACTCATCTTT. The chain has TRDV1 and TRDJ1, with 10 bases lining up with TRDD3. Losses at the gene ends were 0 bases for V and 2 bases for J; bases not matched to a gene: 21. Germline V gene data show CDR1 as TSWWSYY and CDR2 as QGS. The CDR3 is 22 amino acids.

This clone was detected only a few times. A single base is all that separates this from a far larger clone, so a read error is likely. Other DNA sequences in this sample translate to the same CDR3. The chain employs TRDV1 and TRDJ1; the match to TRDD2 covers 7 bases. CDR1 TSWWSYY and CDR2 QGS come from the germline V gene. The CDR3 runs to 19 residues. The chain's CDR3 is CALGTSIPTVWEYTDKLIF. The CDR3 DNA sequence: TGTGCTCTTGGGACCTCTATTCCTACAGTGTGGGAGTACACCGACAAACTCATCTTT.

This clone was seen more than once but under ten times. This likely reflects a read error, since a far larger clone is one base away. This same CDR3 is encoded by further DNA sequences in the sample. CDR3 coding DNA: TGTGCTCTTGGAGGACGGAGCTGGGGGATACGCGTTGTTTGGGCCGATAAACTCATCTTT. It codes for CALGGRSWGIRVVWADKLIF. This chain links TRDV1 with TRDJ1, with 12 bases aligning to TRDD3. TCRdb gives no J gene; it was assigned here by matching the DNA to germline. J gave up 3 bases and V 6 bases, and 20 bases lay outside the gene matches. The CDR3 is 20 amino acids. The germline V gene encodes CDR1 TSWWSYY and CDR2 QGS.

The V gene call reads TRDV1; no J gene was called; the table calls TRDD3, which could not be checked here. CDR1 is TSWWSYY, CDR2 QGS, per germline. The CDR3 covers 19 residues. The CDR3 DNA is TGTGCTCTTGGGGCTACGGACCCGGGGACTGGGGGAAGCGGAGATAAACCCATCTTT. Translation gives CALGATDPGTGGSGDKPIF.

This clone showed up many times. A far larger clone lies a single base away; this is likely a read error. Other DNA sequences from this sample encode an identical CDR3 as well. The chain carries TRDV1 and TRDJ3; 11 nucleotides agree with TRDD3. TCRdb does not report a J gene; here it was assigned by matching the DNA to germline references. Germline CDR1 TSWWSYY, CDR2 QGS. There are 21 residues in the CDR3. CDR3 residues: CALGELPTGWGIRWDTRQMFF. In nucleotides, the CDR3 is TGCGCTCTTGGGGAACTACCTACAGGGTGGGGGATACGATGGGACACCCGACAGATGTTTTTC.

Comments on this clone: This DNA's translation differs at residue 11 from TCRdb's protein, which comes from a much larger clone; a read error is likely, and the protein shown is translated from the DNA. This sequence joins TRDV1 and TRDJ1, with 9 bases lining up with TRDD3. Here the J gene was assigned by germline matching of the DNA, as TCRdb has none. The J segment lost 3 bases and the V segment lost 6 bases, leaving 20 bases of the junction unmatched. Germline V gene sequence: CDR1 TSWWSYY, CDR2 QGS. The CDR3 sequence is 19 residues long. This CDR3 reads CALGRDRPRTRGYADKLIF. The CDR3 nucleotides are TGTGCTCTTGGACGGGATCGTCCACGTACTAGGGGATACGCCGATAAACTCATCTTT.

Points on this clone: The protein that TCRdb holds for this DNA derives from a much larger clone and differs from the translated DNA at residue 6, which likely indicates a read error; the protein shown here is translated from the DNA. The V and J genes are TRDV2 and TRDJ1; the D is unclear. Here the J gene was assigned by germline matching of the DNA, as TCRdb has none. Per germline, CDR1 GEAIGNYY and CDR2 EKD. The V gene lost 3 bases and the J gene lost 0 bases, with 22 bases spanning the gap. This CDR3 spans 18 amino acids. The CDR3 spells CACDPRSNPPVYTDKLIF. CDR3 nucleotide sequence: TGTGCCTGTGACCCTAGATCAAATCCCCCTGTGTACACCGATAAACTCATCTTT.

Note on this clone: A read error likely explains why the TCRdb protein, taken from a much larger clone, differs from this DNA's translation at residue 21; the protein shown is translated from the DNA. CDR3: CALGEPPSYLYVGGYAGSDKPIF. CDR3 DNA sequence: TGTGCTCTTGGGGAACCCCCTTCCTACCTTTATGTGGGGGGATACGCAGGATCCGATAAACCCATCTTT. The J gene has no call, while the V gene is TRDV1; the D call in the table, TRDD3, was not verified against the DNA. Per the germline V gene, CDR1 is TSWWSYY and CDR2 is QGS. The CDR3 loop spans 23 amino acids.

This clone has only a few counts. The mismatch at residue 10 between this DNA's translation and the TCRdb protein of a much larger clone likely reflects a read error; the protein shown is translated from the DNA. The rearrangement uses TRDV2 and TRDJ1, with 9 bases lining up with TRDD3. From germline, CDR1 is GEAIGNYY and CDR2 EKD. This CDR3 comprises 21 residues. V dropped 3 bases and J dropped 8; count of bases not matched to a gene: 30. The CDR3 bases are TGTGCCTGTGACCCTATGATTCCCCACCAGGGGATACGAAGATCCTACTCGAAACTCATCTTT. The encoded protein is CACDPMIPHQGIRRSYSKLIF.

As regards this clone: With only one base between it and a far larger clone, this is likely a read error. Other nucleotide sequences from this sample produce the same CDR3. The chain joins TRDV1 to TRDJ2; 8 nucleotides match TRDD3. The CDR3 loop spans 17 amino acids. CDR1 is TSWWSYY and CDR2 is QGS in the germline V gene. The CDR3 bases are TGTGCCCTTGGGGAACTTCGTCGGGGGGGATATGGGCCACAACTCTTCTTT. It encodes CALGELRRGGYGPQLFF.